This T cell receptor beta chain was captured in a study of blood T cell repertoires in COVID-19. About the research overall: Whether acute or convalescent, the COVID-19 samples came from the United States, Italy and Spain. From T cells, B-cell-depleted T cells, or PBMCs came the material, which was cDNA or gDNA.

This CDR3 contains 15 residues. V dropped 6 bases and J dropped 8; count of bases not matched to a gene: 10. Germline CDR1 and CDR2: LGHDT and YNNKEL (reference sequence). Per the study methods: Cell counts per sample came from amplifying reference gene primers. The assay was immunoSEQ multiplex PCR, and TCRdb's table has in-frame clones only and misses some. That table gives V, J and clone size, and the DNA gave D and trimming. The sample has 60,000 or so clones; around 81% are singletons. The clonotype was recovered from an elderly woman with acute or convalescent COVID-19. Sequenced material: peripheral blood. The chain carries TRBV3-1 (or the pseudogene TRBV3-2) and TRBJ2-1; 10 positions match TRBD2. CDR3: CASRRTSGGVHEQFF. The CDR3 coding sequence is TGTGCCAGCAGACGGACTAGCGGAGGGGTGCATGAGCAGTTCTTC.